This entry describes one T cell receptor (beta chain). The antigen remains undetermined. This record belongs to a study of cytomegalovirus exposure and HLA in healthy donors. A multiplex PCR was run with 60 Vbeta primers and 13 Jbeta primers. The data were produced by immunoSEQ multiplex PCR, yet TCRdb's version contains in-frame clones alone and is incomplete. The sample lists approximately 190,000 clones, approximately 80% occurring once. Trimming removed 7 bases from V and 8 bases from J, with 15 bases in between. The germline V gene has CDR1 MDHEN and CDR2 SYDVKM. The CDR3 consists of 13 residues. Study-level points and caveats: A missense DCLRE1C variant was associated with V- and J-gene trimming of TCR beta chains in a later analysis, and an independent cohort replicated the association. Fewer than 200 TCR beta chains were listed as cytomegalovirus-associated. More clonal expansion characterized HLA-associated TCR beta chains than equally common others in a later analysis.

The sequence was collected from a woman aged 30 to 39 in good health and CMV-seropositive. The specimen sequenced was PBMCs. This chain links TRBV28 with TRBJ2-4, with a possible D match to TRBD1 (6 bases). CDR3 loop: CASTPAGEYIQYF. As DNA, the CDR3 is TGTGCCAGCACCCCGGCAGGGGAGTACATTCAGTACTTC.